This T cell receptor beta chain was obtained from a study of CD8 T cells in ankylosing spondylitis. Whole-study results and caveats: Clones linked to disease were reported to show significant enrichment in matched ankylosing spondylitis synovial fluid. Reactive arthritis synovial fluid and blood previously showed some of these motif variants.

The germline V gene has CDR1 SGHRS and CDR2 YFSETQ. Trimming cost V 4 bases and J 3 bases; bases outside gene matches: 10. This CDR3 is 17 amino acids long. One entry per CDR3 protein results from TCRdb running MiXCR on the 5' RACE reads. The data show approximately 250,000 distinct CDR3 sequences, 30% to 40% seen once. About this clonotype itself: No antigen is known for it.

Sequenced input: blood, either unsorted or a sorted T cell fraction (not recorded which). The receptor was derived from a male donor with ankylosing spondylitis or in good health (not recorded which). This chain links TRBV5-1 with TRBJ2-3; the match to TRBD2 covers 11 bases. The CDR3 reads CASSGYSGGAGTDTQYF. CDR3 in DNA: TGCGCCAGCAGCGGTTATAGCGGGGGGGCCGGGACAGATACGCAGTATTTT.